This T cell receptor beta chain was found in a study of T cells after yellow fever vaccination. About the research overall: Preparation of fractions with low cell numbers was performed using SMART-Seq v4 Ultra Low Input.

This clonotype has just a few counts. Its antigen remains unidentified. Study-level results: Abundant bulk-derived clonotypes could contaminate FACS-sorted repertoires.

A 5'RACE template-switching step, the method used to make TCR cDNA, added a universal primer site and UMIs. TCRdb processed the 5' RACE reads anew with MiXCR; each CDR3 protein has one entry. The table shows about 150,000 distinct CDR3 sequences, with roughly 6.2% occurring only once. The CDR3 runs to 15 residues. Per the germline V gene, CDR1 is MNHEY and CDR2 is SVGAGI. V lost 1 base, J lost 1 base, and 10 bases lay in between. This receptor was identified in a man aged 18 to 30 who received the YFV17D yellow fever vaccine. Sample: CD4+ T cells sorted from PBMCs, taken on the day of the first yellow fever vaccination. J is TRBJ1-1 and V is TRBV6-5; D not certain. CDR3: CASSYYPRRNTEAFF. DNA for the CDR3: TGTGCCAGCAGTTACTACCCACGGCGGAACACTGAAGCTTTCTTT.